The 29 T cell receptor beta chains given below trace back to one sample, sequenced in a study of blood T cell repertoires in COVID-19 (dated by TCRdb to 2018 to 2020). The library was generated by the immunoSEQ multiplex PCR assay. TCRdb retrieved this table from immuneACCESS and kept in-frame rearrangements only. Not all clones are present; in checked studies, unresolved V genes account for under half, and no reason is known for the remainder. Here the sample has about 170,000 clones; 82% occur a single time. The top ten clones comprise around 7% of the sample. The source material was peripheral blood. Source of these receptors: a woman aged 40 to 55 with COVID-19, enrolled during active disease.

V and J are TRBV28 and TRBJ1-5, with D perhaps matching TRBD1 (6 bases). CDR1 and CDR2 (germline): MDHEN, SYDVKM. V lost 10 bases and J 0 bases, leaving 13 bases between the germline ends. This CDR3 is built from 14 residues. Written as DNA, the CDR3 is TGTGCCACCACTGGGGGCCTTAGCAATCAGCCCCAGCATTTT. This encodes CATTGGLSNQPQHF.

The CDR3 DNA follows: TGTGCCAGTAGTATTCCTAGCGCTCTTCAAGAGACCCAGTACTTC. The encoded protein is CASSIPSALQETQYF. The chain links TRBV19 to TRBJ2-5, with a possible D match to TRBD2 (6 bases). Trimming left V 3 bases short and J 2 bases short, with 13 bases between. Germline V gene data show CDR1 as LNHDA and CDR2 as SQIVND (reference sequence). CDR3 length: 15 residues.

V usage is TRBV5-1 and J usage is TRBJ2-5, with 7 bases fitting TRBD1. This CDR3 comprises 15 residues. V trimming: 4 bases; J trimming: 1 base; junction bases outside the gene matches: 7. The V gene's germline CDR1 is SGHRS and CDR2 YFSETQ. This CDR3 is CASSPGQLGQETQYF. In nucleotides, the CDR3 is TGCGCCAGCAGCCCGGGACAGCTGGGCCAAGAGACCCAGTACTTC.

The chain joins TRBV6-6 to TRBJ1-2, with 8 bases matching TRBD1. The CDR3 covers 14 residues. V was pared by 7 bases and J by 3 bases, with 7 bases of the junction left unmatched. Germline loops: CDR1 MNHNY, CDR2 SVGAGI (reference sequence). The CDR3 region is CASNGQGIYYGYTF. The CDR3 DNA is TGTGCCAGCAATGGACAGGGAATTTACTATGGCTACACCTTC.

CDR3 sequence: CASSLDFAGGFRIVLEQFF. As DNA, the CDR3 is TGTGCCAGCAGCTTAGATTTTGCGGGAGGGTTTCGCATCGTGTTGGAGCAGTTCTTC. The rearrangement joins TRBV7-9 to TRBJ2-1; 9 bases map to TRBD2. The CDR3 totals 19 residues. J lost 10 bases, V lost 1 base, and 20 bases had no gene match. CDR1 and CDR2 (germline): SEHNR, FQNEAQ (reference sequence).

The chain has TRBV7-9 and TRBJ2-7; tentative D call: TRBD2 (5 bases). The germline V and J ends were trimmed by 2 bases and 2 bases, with 13 bases remaining between them. Germline-derived CDR1 and CDR2 are SEHNR and FQNEAQ (reference sequence). The CDR3 is made up of 15 amino acids. The CDR3 DNA reads as TGTGCCAGCAGCTTATTGGCGGGCGAGACCTACGAGCAGTACTTC. Its translation is CASSLLAGETYEQYF.

The rearrangement uses TRBV29-1 and TRBJ2-1; no firm D call. From germline, CDR1 is SQVTM and CDR2 ANQGSEA. This CDR3 has 15 amino acids. V was cut by 7 bases and J by 0 bases, with 16 bases left in between. The CDR3, as DNA: TGCAGCGCCACAACCCGTAAAGTCTCCTACAATGAGCAGTTCTTC. It codes for CSATTRKVSYNEQFF.

This clone was recorded a few times. The V and J genes are TRBV5-8 and TRBJ2-1; 11 bases are shared with TRBD2. In germline, CDR1 is SGHTS, CDR2 YDEGEE. V shed 4 bases and J 10 bases; nucleotides not matched to a gene: 10. The CDR3 has 15 residues. The CDR3 bases are TGTGCCAGCAGCCGCATAGCGGGGGGGCTCGGGGAGCAGTTCTTC. This translates into CASSRIAGGLGEQFF.

V gene TRBV29-1 combines with J gene TRBJ1-1, with D possibly being TRBD1 (5 bases). The CDR3 sequence is 16 residues long. Germline V gives CDR1 SQVTM, CDR2 ANQGSEA. V lost 6 bases and J lost 2, with 22 bases in between. CDR3 loop: CSVTSQGFGVNTEAFF. The DNA of the CDR3 is TGCAGCGTCACCTCTCAGGGTTTTGGAGTAAACACTGAAGCTTTCTTT.

This clone was counted a single time. The chain is built from TRBV5-5 and TRBJ1-6; D is undetermined. Trimming left V 5 bases short and J 5 bases short, with 8 bases between. Germline V gene data show CDR1 as SGHKS and CDR2 as YYEKEE (reference sequence). The CDR3 has 13 residues. CDR3 bases: TGTGCCAGCAGTCTAAGAGATAATTCACCCCTCCACTTT. This codes for CASSLRDNSPLHF.

The gene calls are TRBV3-1 (or the pseudogene TRBV3-2) and TRBJ1-4; tentative D call: TRBD1 (5 bases). Trimming left V 1 base short and J 15 bases short, with 9 bases between. Germline CDR1 is LGHDT and CDR2 is YNNKEL (reference sequence). This CDR3 comprises 11 residues. The CDR3 spells CASSQGSGLFF. Here the CDR3 DNA reads TGTGCCAGCAGCCAAGGGTCAGGGTTGTTTTTT.

This clone has at least ten counts. The V call is TRBV7-8, the J call TRBJ1-2; a possible D gene is TRBD1 (5 bases). Trimming pared 6 bases from V and 7 bases from J, leaving 18 bases between. The CDR3 is 14 residues long. The germline V gene has CDR1 SGHVS and CDR2 FQNEAQ. The CDR3 nucleotides are TGTGCCAGCAGTTTTTACCAGGGTTTGGGTGGCTACACCTTC. Translating gives CASSFYQGLGGYTF. Looking up the rest from reference TRBV7-8 and TRBJ1-2 gives the full variable domain: GAGVSQSPRYKVAKRGQDVALRCDPISGHVSLFWYQQALGQGPEFLTYFQNEAQLDKSGLPSDRFFAERPEGSVSTLKIQRTQQEDSAVYLCASSFYQGLGGYTFGSGTRLTVV.

This sequence joins TRBV11-2 and TRBJ1-2; TRBD1 matches at 7 bases. V was pared by 0 bases and J by 4 bases, with 8 bases of the junction left unmatched. CDR3 size: 16 residues. Germline CDR1 is SGHAT and CDR2 is FQNNGV. The CDR3 region has the DNA TGTGCCAGCAGCTTAGATGGGGGCCAGGGGGGCTATGGCTACACCTTC. Translation: CASSLDGGQGGYGYTF.

The V call is TRBV4-1, the J call TRBJ1-1; D might be TRBD1 (5 bases). The CDR3 spans 14 residues. Germline V CDR1 and CDR2: MGHRA, YSYEKL. Deletions cut 0 bases from V and 4 bases from J, with 9 bases between. The CDR3 nucleotides are TGCGCCAGCAGCCAAGATGTCGGGGGCACTGAAGCTTTCTTT. Translation: CASSQDVGGTEAFF.

The rearrangement joins TRBV3-1 (or the pseudogene TRBV3-2) to TRBJ2-2, with 9 positions matching TRBD1. Germline loops: CDR1 LGHDT, CDR2 YNNKEL (reference sequence). The CDR3 length is 15 residues. Losses at the gene ends were 4 bases for V and 6 bases for J; bases not matched to a gene: 6. The CDR3 loop reads CASSLPGTGSGELFF. DNA of the CDR3: TGTGCCAGCAGCCTTCCCGGGACAGGGTCCGGGGAGCTGTTTTTT.

The genes are TRBV7-3 and TRBJ2-1; D perhaps matches TRBD1 (6 bases). Germline V lookup: CDR1 SGHTA, CDR2 FQGTGA. This CDR3 comprises 12 residues. Deletions cut 4 bases from V and 10 bases from J, with 11 bases between. The CDR3 nucleotides read TGTGCCAGCAGCTCACAAAGGGGGGAGCAGTTCTTC. This sequence encodes CASSSQRGEQFF. The variable domain in full, completed from reference TRBV7-3 and TRBJ2-1, reads GAGVSQTPSNKVTEKGKYVELRCDPISGHTALYWYRQSLGQGPEFLIYFQGTGAADDSGLPNDRFFAVRPEGSVSTLKIQRTERGDSAVYLCASSSQRGEQFFGPGTRLTVL.

The chain joins TRBV7-3 to TRBJ2-3, with a possible D match to TRBD1 (5 bases). The V gene lost 5 bases and the J gene lost 2 bases, with 11 bases spanning the gap. This CDR3 spans 14 amino acids. Germline V gene lookup returns CDR1 SGHTA and CDR2 FQGTGA. DNA for the CDR3: TGTGCCAGCAGCCCAGGGCCCTACACAGATACGCAGTATTTT. Its protein is CASSPGPYTDTQYF.

The V call is TRBV27, the J call TRBJ1-2; D call uncertain. The germline V gene has CDR1 MNHEY and CDR2 SMNVEV (reference sequence). The CDR3 has 13 amino acids. V lost 0 bases to trimming and J lost 5 bases, with 7 bases between them. CDR3 in amino acids: CASSLSRAYGYTF. The CDR3 region has the DNA TGTGCCAGCAGTTTATCGCGGGCTTATGGCTACACCTTC.

The chain is built from TRBV6-5 and TRBJ2-5; tentative D call: TRBD2 (5 bases). Per germline, CDR1 MNHEY and CDR2 SVGAGI. The CDR3 is 14 amino acids. V was cut by 3 bases and J by 1 base, with 9 bases left in between. The CDR3 DNA sequence: TGTGCCAGCAGTTATCGAGGGTTCCAAGAGACCCAGTACTTC. Residues: CASSYRGFQETQYF.

The V gene is TRBV2, the J gene TRBJ1-2; a possible D gene is TRBD1 (6 bases). The CDR3 loop spans 13 amino acids. Germline V gives CDR1 SNHLY, CDR2 FYNNEI. V lost 4 bases, J lost 4 bases, and 10 bases lay in between. The DNA for the CDR3 is TGTGCCAGCAGTGTTGGGGGCAGCTATGGCTACACCTTC. Amino acids: CASSVGGSYGYTF.

This clone was detected once. The chain has TRBV6-1 and TRBJ2-7; TRBD2 might be the D (5 bases). The germline V gene has CDR1 MNHNS and CDR2 SASEGT. Trimming took off 3 bases at V and 2 bases at J, with 14 bases between the two ends. This CDR3 comprises 15 residues. In nucleotides, the CDR3 is TGTGCCAGCAGTGAGGGAATAGCGAGGCCCTACGAGCAGTACTTC. It translates to CASSEGIARPYEQYF.

This rearrangement joins TRBV7-9 to TRBJ2-3, with 7 bases aligning to TRBD1. The CDR3 is 13 residues long. Germline V gives CDR1 SEHNR, CDR2 FQNEAQ (reference sequence). V shed 5 bases and J 3 bases; nucleotides not matched to a gene: 2. The CDR3 DNA reads TGTGCCAGCAGCCTGACAGGGACAGATACGCAGTATTTT. It encodes CASSLTGTDTQYF.

The chain couples TRBV2 to TRBJ1-1, with D perhaps matching TRBD1 (5 bases). Germline loops: CDR1 SNHLY, CDR2 FYNNEI. This CDR3 is built from 14 residues. With 4 bases removed from V and 4 bases from J, the gap between germline ends came to 13 bases. CDR3 bases: TGTGCCAGCAGTGTCCGGGGGTTCGGCACTGAAGCTTTCTTT. Its translation: CASSVRGFGTEAFF.

The chain combines TRBV3-1 (or the pseudogene TRBV3-2) with TRBJ2-7; TRBD1 matches at 10 bases. The CDR3 length is 14 residues. The germline V gene encodes CDR1 LGHDT and CDR2 YNNKEL (reference sequence). The J segment lost 2 bases and the V segment lost 4 bases, leaving 2 bases of the junction unmatched. CDR3 in amino acids: CASSRGQGAYEQYF. CDR3 nucleotide sequence: TGTGCCAGCAGCCGTGGACAGGGGGCCTACGAGCAGTACTTC.

This chain joins TRBV11-2 and TRBJ2-2; the match to TRBD2 covers 7 bases. The germline V gene encodes CDR1 SGHAT and CDR2 FQNNGV. The J segment lost 4 bases and the V segment lost 0 bases, leaving 8 bases of the junction unmatched. CDR3 size: 17 residues. The CDR3 sequence is CASSLESPGGGTGELFF. CDR3 in DNA: TGTGCCAGCAGCTTAGAGTCCCCCGGCGGGGGCACCGGGGAGCTGTTTTTT.

Written as DNA, the CDR3 is TGTGCCAGCAGCTGGGGCCTCGGAGAGCAGTTCTTC. Translated: CASSWGLGEQFF. The chain recombines TRBV5-6 with TRBJ2-1, with a weak D call TRBD1 (5 bases). Germline CDR1 and CDR2: SGHDT and YYEEEE. The germline V and J ends were trimmed by 3 bases and 10 bases, with 11 bases remaining between them. The CDR3 sequence is 12 residues long.

The CDR3 DNA reads as TGTGCCAGCTCGGACAGGCCTAACACCGGGGAGCTGTTTTTT. It translates to CASSDRPNTGELFF. The chain has TRBV2 and TRBJ2-2; TRBD1 matches at 7 bases. Germline values: CDR1 SNHLY, CDR2 FYNNEI. The CDR3 runs to 14 residues. J was trimmed by 2 bases and V by 8 bases; bases with no gene match: 5.

In nucleotides, the CDR3 is TGTGCCATCAGTGCTAGCGGGAGTTACGAGCAGTACTTC. It encodes CAISASGSYEQYF. The chain couples TRBV10-3 to TRBJ2-7; 10 nucleotides align to TRBD2. Germline assignment: CDR1 ENHRY and CDR2 SYGVKD. This CDR3 spans 13 amino acids. Trimming cost V 4 bases and J 4 bases; bases outside gene matches: 1.

The J gene is TRBJ2-5, the V gene TRBV19; 7 positions agree with TRBD2. CDR3 length: 15 amino acids. The V and J ends lost 1 base and 1 base, in that order; junction bases with no gene match: 3. CDR1 is LNHDA, CDR2 SQIVND, per germline (reference sequence). Written as DNA, the CDR3 is TGTGCCAGTAGTATAGCGGGGGGATTCCAAGAGACCCAGTACTTC. It specifies CASSIAGGFQETQYF. Based on the CDR3 plus reference TRBV19 and TRBJ2-5, the full variable domain is DGGITQSPKYLFRKEGQNVTLSCEQNLNHDAMYWYRQDPGQGLRLIYYSQIVNDFQKGDIAEGYSVSREKKESFPLTVTSAQKNPTAFYLCASSIAGGFQETQYFGPGTRLLVL.